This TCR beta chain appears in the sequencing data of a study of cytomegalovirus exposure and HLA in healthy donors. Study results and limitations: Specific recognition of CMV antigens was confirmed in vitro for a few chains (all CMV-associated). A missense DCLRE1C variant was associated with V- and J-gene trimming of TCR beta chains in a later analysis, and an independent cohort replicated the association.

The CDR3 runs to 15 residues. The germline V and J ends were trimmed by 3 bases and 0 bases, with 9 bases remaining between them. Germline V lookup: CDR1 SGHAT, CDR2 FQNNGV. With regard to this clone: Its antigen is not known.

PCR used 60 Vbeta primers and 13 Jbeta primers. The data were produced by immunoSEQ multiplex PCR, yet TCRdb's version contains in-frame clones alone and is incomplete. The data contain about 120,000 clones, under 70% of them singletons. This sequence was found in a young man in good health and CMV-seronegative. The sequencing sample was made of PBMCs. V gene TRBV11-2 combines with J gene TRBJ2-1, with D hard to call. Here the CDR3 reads CASSLVSSSYNEQFF. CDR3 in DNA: TGTGCCAGCAGCTTGGTCTCGAGCTCCTACAATGAGCAGTTCTTC.